In its sample, the clone carrying this T cell receptor beta chain was seen many times. Its antigen is still unknown. This record comes from a study of CD8 T cells in ankylosing spondylitis. Findings of the study overall: According to the report, clones linked to the disease were significantly enriched in matched synovial fluid samples taken from ankylosing spondylitis patients. Eight highly homologous variants formed a TCR beta motif that appeared characteristic of ankylosing spondylitis blood.

J gave up 0 bases and V 5 bases, and 5 bases lay outside the gene matches. The CDR3 spans 15 residues. The germline gives CDR1 ENHRY, CDR2 SYGVKD. Quantitative barcoded 5'-RACE was used to prepare TCR beta libraries. From the 5' RACE reads, TCRdb called clonotypes with MiXCR, one entry per CDR3 protein. This table has roughly 180,000 distinct CDR3 sequences, roughly 13% appearing once. The source of this sequence is a female donor with ankylosing spondylitis or in good health (not recorded which). The chain carries TRBV10-3 and TRBJ2-3; 7 positions agree with TRBD2. Sequencing was carried out using blood, either unsorted or a sorted T cell fraction (not recorded which). The CDR3 DNA reads TGTGCCATCAGTCCCCGACTAGCAAGCACAGATACGCAGTATTTT. Translated: CAISPRLASTDTQYF.